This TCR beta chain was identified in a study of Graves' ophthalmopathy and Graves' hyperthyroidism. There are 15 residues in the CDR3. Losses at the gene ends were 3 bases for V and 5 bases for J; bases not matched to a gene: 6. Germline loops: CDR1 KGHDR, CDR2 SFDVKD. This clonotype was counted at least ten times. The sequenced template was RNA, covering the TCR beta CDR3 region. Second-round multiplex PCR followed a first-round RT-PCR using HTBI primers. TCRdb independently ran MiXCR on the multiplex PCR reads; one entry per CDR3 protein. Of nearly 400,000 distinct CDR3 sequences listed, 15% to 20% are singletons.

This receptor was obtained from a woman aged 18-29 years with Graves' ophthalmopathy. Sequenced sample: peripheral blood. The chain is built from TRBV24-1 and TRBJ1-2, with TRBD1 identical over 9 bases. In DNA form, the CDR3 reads TGTGCCACCAGTGATCCCGCCGGGACAGGGTATGGCTACACCTTC. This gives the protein CATSDPAGTGYGYTF.